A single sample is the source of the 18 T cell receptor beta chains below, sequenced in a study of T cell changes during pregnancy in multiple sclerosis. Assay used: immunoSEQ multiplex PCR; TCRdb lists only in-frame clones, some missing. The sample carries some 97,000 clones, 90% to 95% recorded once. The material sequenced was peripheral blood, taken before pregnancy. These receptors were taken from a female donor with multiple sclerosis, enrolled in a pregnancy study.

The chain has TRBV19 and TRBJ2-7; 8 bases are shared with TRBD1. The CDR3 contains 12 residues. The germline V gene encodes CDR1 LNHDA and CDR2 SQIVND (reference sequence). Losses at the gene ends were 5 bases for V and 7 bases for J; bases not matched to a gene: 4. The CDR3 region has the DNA TGTGCCAGTAGTCAGGGGGCCGGGGAGCAGTACTTC. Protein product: CASSQGAGEQYF.

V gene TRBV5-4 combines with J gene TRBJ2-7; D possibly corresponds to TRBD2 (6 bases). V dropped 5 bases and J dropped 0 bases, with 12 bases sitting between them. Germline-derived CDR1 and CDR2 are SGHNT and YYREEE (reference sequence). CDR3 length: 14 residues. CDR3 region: CASSSAGGSYEQYF. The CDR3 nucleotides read TGTGCCAGCAGTTCAGCGGGTGGCTCCTACGAGCAGTACTTC. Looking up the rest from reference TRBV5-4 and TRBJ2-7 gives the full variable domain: ETGVTQSPTHLIKTRGQQVTLRCSSQSGHNTVSWYQQALGQGPQFIFQYYREEENGRGNFPPRFSGLQFPNYSSELNVNALELDDSALYLCASSSAGGSYEQYFGPGTRLTVT.

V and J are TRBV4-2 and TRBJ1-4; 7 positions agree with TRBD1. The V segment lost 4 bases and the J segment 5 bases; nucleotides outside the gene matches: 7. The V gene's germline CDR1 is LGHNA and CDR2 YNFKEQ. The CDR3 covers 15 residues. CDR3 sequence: CASSLHRDSNEKLFF. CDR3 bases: TGTGCCAGCAGCCTACACCGGGACAGCAATGAAAAACTGTTTTTT.

In DNA form, the CDR3 reads TGTGCCAGCAGCGGCGGGACTAGCGGGAGCGAGCAGTACTTC. Its translation is CASSGGTSGSEQYF. The J gene is TRBJ2-7, the V gene TRBV9; 14 bases are shared with TRBD2. Germline CDR1 is SGDLS and CDR2 is YYNGEE. With V trimmed by 3 bases and J by 6 bases, 2 bases remained unmatched. This CDR3 has 14 amino acids.

This CDR3 is CATSRDVAGGKSEQYF. DNA of the CDR3: TGTGCCACCAGCAGAGATGTGGCAGGGGGCAAAAGCGAGCAGTACTTC. The J gene is TRBJ2-7, the V gene TRBV15; 8 bases line up with TRBD1. Trimming cost V 0 bases and J 6 bases; bases outside gene matches: 10. The CDR3 totals 16 residues. Germline CDR1 reads LNHNV; CDR2 reads YYDKDF (reference sequence).

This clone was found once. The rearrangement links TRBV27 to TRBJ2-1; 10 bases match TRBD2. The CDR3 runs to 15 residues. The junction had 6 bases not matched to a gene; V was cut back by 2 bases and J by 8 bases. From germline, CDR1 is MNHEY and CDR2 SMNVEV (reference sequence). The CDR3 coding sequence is TGTGCCAGCAGTTTAGGGGCTAGCGGGAGCGATGAGCAGTTCTTC. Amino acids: CASSLGASGSDEQFF.

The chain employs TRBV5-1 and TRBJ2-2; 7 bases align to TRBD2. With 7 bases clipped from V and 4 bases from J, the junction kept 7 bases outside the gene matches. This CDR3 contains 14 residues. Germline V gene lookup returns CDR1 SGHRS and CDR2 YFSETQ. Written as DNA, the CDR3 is TGCGCCAGCTTATCCGGGGGGACCACCGGGGAGCTGTTTTTT. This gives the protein CASLSGGTTGELFF.

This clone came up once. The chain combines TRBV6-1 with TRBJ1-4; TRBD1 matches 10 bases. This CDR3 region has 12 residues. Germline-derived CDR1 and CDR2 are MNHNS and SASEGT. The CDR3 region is CVVGGQGTKLFF. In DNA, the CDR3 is TGTGTCGTAGGGGGACAGGGGACCAAACTGTTTTTT.

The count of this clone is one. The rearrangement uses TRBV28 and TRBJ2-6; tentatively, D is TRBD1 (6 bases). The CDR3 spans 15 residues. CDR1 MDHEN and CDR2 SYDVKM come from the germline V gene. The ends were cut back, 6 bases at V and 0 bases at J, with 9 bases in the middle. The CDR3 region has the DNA TGTGCCAGCAGGCCACAGGGCTCTGGGGCCAACGTCCTGACTTTC. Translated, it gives CASRPQGSGANVLTF.

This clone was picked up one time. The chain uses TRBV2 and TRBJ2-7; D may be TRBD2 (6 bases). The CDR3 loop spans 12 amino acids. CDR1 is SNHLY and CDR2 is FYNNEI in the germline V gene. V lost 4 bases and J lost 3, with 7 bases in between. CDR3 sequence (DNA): TGTGCCAGCAGTGTGGGGGGCTACGAGCAGTACTTC. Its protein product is CASSVGGYEQYF.

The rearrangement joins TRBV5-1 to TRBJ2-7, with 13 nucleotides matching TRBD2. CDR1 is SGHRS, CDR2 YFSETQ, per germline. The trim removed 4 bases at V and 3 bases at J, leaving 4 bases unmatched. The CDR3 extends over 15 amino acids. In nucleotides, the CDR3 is TGCGCCAGCAGCCCAGGACTAGCGGGGGACTACGAGCAGTACTTC. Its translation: CASSPGLAGDYEQYF.

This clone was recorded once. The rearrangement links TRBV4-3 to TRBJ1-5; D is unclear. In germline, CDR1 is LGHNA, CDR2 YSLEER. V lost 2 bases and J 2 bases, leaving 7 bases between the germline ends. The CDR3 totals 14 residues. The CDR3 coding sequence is TGCGCCAGCAGCCAACAACCAGGCAATCAGCCCCAGCATTTT. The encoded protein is CASSQQPGNQPQHF.

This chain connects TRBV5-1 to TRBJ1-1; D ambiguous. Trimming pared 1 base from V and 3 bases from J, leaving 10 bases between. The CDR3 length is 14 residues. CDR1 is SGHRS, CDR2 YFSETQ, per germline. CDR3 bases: TGCGCCAGCAGCTTGCGGGGTAGGGACACTGAAGCTTTCTTT. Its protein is CASSLRGRDTEAFF.

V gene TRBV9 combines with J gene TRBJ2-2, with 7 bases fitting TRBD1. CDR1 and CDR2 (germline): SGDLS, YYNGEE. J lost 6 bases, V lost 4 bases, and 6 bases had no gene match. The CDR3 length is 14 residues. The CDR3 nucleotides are TGTGCCAGCAGCCCCTGGGACAGCGCCGGGGAGCTGTTTTTT. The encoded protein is CASSPWDSAGELFF.

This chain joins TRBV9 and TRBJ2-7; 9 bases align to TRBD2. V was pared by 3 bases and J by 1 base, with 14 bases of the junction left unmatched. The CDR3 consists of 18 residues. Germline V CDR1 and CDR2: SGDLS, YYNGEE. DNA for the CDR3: TGTGCCAGCAGCGCCGGAGAGACTAGCGGCATCAAATCCTACGAGCAGTACTTC. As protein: CASSAGETSGIKSYEQYF.

The CDR3 spells CASSKQGPIPGYTF. In DNA form, the CDR3 reads TGTGCCAGTAGTAAGCAGGGCCCTATTCCTGGCTACACCTTC. The chain links TRBV19 to TRBJ1-2, with a weak D call TRBD1 (5 bases). CDR3 length equals 14 residues. Germline lookup yields CDR1 LNHDA and CDR2 SQIVND (reference sequence). V was shortened by 4 bases and J by 7 bases, with 16 bases between the two germline ends.

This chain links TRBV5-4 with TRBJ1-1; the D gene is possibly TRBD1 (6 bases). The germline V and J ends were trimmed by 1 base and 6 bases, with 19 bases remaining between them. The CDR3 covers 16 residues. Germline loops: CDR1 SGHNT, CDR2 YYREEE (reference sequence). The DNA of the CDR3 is TGTGCCAGCAGCTTGTGGGGGCAGAGGGTATCCGCTGAAGCTTTCTTT. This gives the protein CASSLWGQRVSAEAFF. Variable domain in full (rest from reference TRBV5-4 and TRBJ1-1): ETGVTQSPTHLIKTRGQQVTLRCSSQSGHNTVSWYQQALGQGPQFIFQYYREEENGRGNFPPRFSGLQFPNYSSELNVNALELDDSALYLCASSLWGQRVSAEAFFGQGTRLTVV.

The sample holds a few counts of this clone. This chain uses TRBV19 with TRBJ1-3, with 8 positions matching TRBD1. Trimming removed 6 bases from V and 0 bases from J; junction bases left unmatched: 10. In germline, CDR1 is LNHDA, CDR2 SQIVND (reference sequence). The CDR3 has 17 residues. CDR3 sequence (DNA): TGTGCCAGTAGCGTCTTGACAGGGGAAGGCTCTGGAAACACCATATATTTT. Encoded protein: CASSVLTGEGSGNTIYF.